The source of this T cell receptor (beta chain) is a study of tumor and adjacent non-tumor tissue in lung cancer. The count of this clonotype is one. The CDR3 has 11 residues. The V gene's germline CDR1 is SQVTM and CDR2 ANQGSEA. No cell sorting was done before RNA was extracted from the tissue. More than 3 cm separated this lung sample from the edge of the tumor. Three rounds of nested PCR, following a modified ARM-PCR protocol, produced the TCRbeta library. Via MiXCR, TCRdb re-called the multiplex PCR reads, giving one row per CDR3 protein. The sample records 60,000 to 100,000 distinct CDR3 sequences, 76% being singletons.

The clonotype originates from a man in his 70s with non-small cell lung cancer. The sample consisted of distant non-tumor lung tissue. J is TRBJ2-1 and V is TRBV29-1; 8 bases fit TRBD2. The CDR3: CSAGAGDEQFF. Here the CDR3 DNA reads TGCAGTGCTGGAGCGGGGGATGAGCAGTTCTTC.